This T cell receptor beta chain was obtained from a study of cytomegalovirus exposure and HLA in healthy donors. The PCR had 60 Vbeta and 13 Jbeta primers. Authors' processing steps: An analysis that came later counted around 80 million unique TCR beta chains, approximately 11 million shared. Sequencing used immunoSEQ multiplex PCR; TCRdb keeps in-frame clones, though not all of them. The V and J calls and clone size come from that table; D and trimming were worked out from the DNA. Altogether 200,000 to 300,000 clones are present, roughly 81% being singletons, with the ten largest covering about 2%. The study's findings and limits: As a later analysis revealed, most CMV-associated TCR beta chains appeared HLA-restricted.

In the case of this clone: The target antigen is unknown. Different DNA sequences within this sample yield the same CDR3.

The specimen sequenced was PBMCs. This clonotype originated in a woman aged 40 to 50 in good health and CMV-seropositive.

CDR3 in amino acids: CASSLFYSGANVLTF. CDR3 coding DNA: TGTGCCAGCAGTTTATTCTACTCTGGGGCCAACGTCCTGACTTTC. This chain joins TRBV27 and TRBJ2-6, with D uncertain. The CDR3 loop spans 15 amino acids. CDR1 MNHEY and CDR2 SMNVEV come from the germline V gene (reference sequence). Trimming stripped 1 base from V and 0 bases from J, with 4 bases between. Drawing the rest from reference TRBV27 and TRBJ2-6, the complete variable domain is EAQVTQNPRYLITVTGKKLTVTCSQNMNHEYMSWYRQDPGLGLRQIYYSMNVEVTDKGDVPEGYKVSRKEKRNFPLILESPSPNQTSLYFCASSLFYSGANVLTFGAGSRLTVL.